This T cell receptor beta chain originates from a study of T-cell memory formation after mild COVID-19. This clonotype was detected ten times or more. Its antigen is not identified. With V trimmed by 6 bases and J by 4 bases, 9 bases remained unmatched. This CDR3 spans 16 amino acids. Germline V gene sequence: CDR1 DFQATT, CDR2 SNEGSKA (reference sequence). General study points: CD4/CD8 balance held among clones contracting day 15 to 85, and later expanders leaned CD4+.

TCRdb used MiXCR to reprocess the 5' RACE reads, holding one entry per CDR3 protein. The sample records some 150,000 distinct CDR3 sequences, about 5.7% being singletons. The sequence came from an adult woman who had mild COVID-19 (a few samples of this study predate the infection). Cell type and time point are not known. The V and J genes are TRBV20-1 and TRBJ2-3, with TRBD2 matching over 14 bases. Source material: PBMCs or a T cell subset sorted from them (not recorded which). This chain's CDR3 is CSALGGLAGVSDTQYF. The CDR3 DNA reads as TGCAGTGCGTTGGGGGGACTAGCGGGAGTTTCAGATACGCAGTATTTT.